This is a list of T cell receptor beta chains from one sample in a study of T cell changes during pregnancy in multiple sclerosis. The data were produced by immunoSEQ multiplex PCR, yet TCRdb's version contains in-frame clones alone and is incomplete. The sample lists about 85,000 clones; roughly 90% were seen once. Material: peripheral blood, obtained in the first trimester of pregnancy. The receptor set was obtained from a female donor with multiple sclerosis, enrolled in a pregnancy study. The CDR3 runs from the conserved cysteine through the conserved F or W. Fields, in order: D gene, J gene, clone size, V gene, CDR3 length, CDR3 protein, CDR3 DNA. A D gene is named only where the DNA matches it firmly. Clone size is not always given. Where it is, it says once, few, many or a class for expanded clones.

>NA|TRBJ2-1|few|TRBV19|14
CASSIYEPGNEQFF
TGTGCCAGTAGTATTTACGAGCCGGGGAATGAGCAGTTCTTC
>TRBD2|TRBJ2-1|NA|TRBV28|20
CASSSIRFGLADINYNEQFF
TGTGCCAGCAGTTCGATACGCTTCGGACTAGCGGACATTAATTACAATGAGCAGTTCTTC
>TRBD1|TRBJ1-1|NA|TRBV4-2|14
CASSPRPQGVEAFF
TGTGCCAGCAGCCCACGCCCACAGGGGGTCGAAGCTTTCTTT
>TRBD1|TRBJ2-1|NA|TRBV28|16
CASSSTSQGAWNEQFF
TGTGCCAGCAGTTCGACATCCCAGGGGGCTTGGAATGAGCAGTTCTTC
>NA|TRBJ2-2|NA|TRBV19|16
CASSIGGVGDTGELFF
TGTGCCAGTAGTATAGGCGGGGTAGGTGACACCGGGGAGCTGTTTTTT
>NA|TRBJ2-5|NA|TRBV6-1|15
CASSEAPRRQETQYF
TGTGCCAGCAGTGAAGCGCCTCGGCGGCAAGAGACCCAGTACTTC
>TRBD2|TRBJ2-7|NA|TRBV5-1|14
CASSFPGTNSEQYF
TGCGCCAGCAGCTTTCCAGGGACTAACTCCGAGCAGTACTTC
>NA|TRBJ2-5|NA|TRBV7-3|13
CASSPGVRETQYF
TGTGCCAGCAGCCCGGGGGTCCGGGAGACCCAGTACTTC
>NA|TRBJ2-7|NA|TRBV4-1|14
CASSQVLLFYEQYF
TGCGCCAGCAGCCAAGTTCTACTGTTCTACGAGCAGTACTTC
>TRBD1|TRBJ2-7|NA|TRBV7-2|14
CASSTRDSTYEQYF
TGTGCCAGCAGCACCCGGGACAGTACCTACGAGCAGTACTTC
>NA|TRBJ2-3|once|TRBV5-1|15
CASSLPLDSTDTQYF
TGCGCCAGCAGCTTGCCCCTAGATTCGACAGATACGCAGTATTTT
>NA|TRBJ2-3|NA|TRBV25-1|15
CASSDDDRPTDTQYF
TGTGCCAGCAGTGACGACGACAGACCCACAGATACGCAGTATTTT
>TRBD2|TRBJ2-7|NA|TRBV28|14
CASSGTSGRAEQYF
TGTGCCAGCAGTGGGACTAGCGGGAGGGCCGAGCAGTACTTC
>TRBD2|TRBJ2-1|NA|TRBV19|13
CASALAGGHEQFF
TGTGCCAGTGCACTAGCGGGGGGGCATGAGCAGTTCTTC
>TRBD1|TRBJ1-2|NA|TRBV5-1|16
CASSPAGTGLGYGYTF
TGCGCCAGCAGCCCGGCCGGGACAGGGCTAGGCTATGGCTACACCTTC
>NA|TRBJ1-5|NA|TRBV15|15
CATSERGGTNQPQHF
TGTGCCACCAGCGAAAGAGGAGGGACCAATCAGCCCCAGCATTTT
>TRBD1|TRBJ1-2|once|TRBV7-2|16
CASSLARRQGIGGYTF
TGTGCCAGCAGCTTAGCGAGGCGACAGGGGATAGGTGGCTACACCTTC
>TRBD2|TRBJ2-7|NA|TRBV6-1|15
CASNRGRGRSYEQYF
TGTGCCAGCAATCGGGGGAGGGGCCGATCTTACGAGCAGTACTTC
>NA|TRBJ1-6|NA|TRBV7-3|15
CASSREGDYNSPLHF
TGTGCCAGCTCACGGGAAGGAGACTATAATTCACCCCTCCACTTT
>TRBD1|TRBJ2-7|NA|TRBV15|15
CATSRDDRDSDEQYF
TGTGCCACCAGCAGAGATGACCGGGACAGCGACGAGCAGTACTTC
>NA|TRBJ1-1|few|TRBV30|12
CASNNRITEAFF
TGTGCCAGCAATAACAGGATCACTGAAGCTTTCTTT
>NA|TRBJ1-1|NA|TRBV16|13
CASSLRMNTEAFF
TGTGCCAGCAGCCTGCGGATGAACACTGAAGCTTTCTTT
>NA|TRBJ2-2|NA|TRBV5-5|15
CASSFYSSNTGELFF
TGTGCCAGCAGCTTTTACAGCTCGAACACCGGGGAGCTGTTTTTT
>TRBD1|TRBJ1-5|NA|TRBV6-6|15
CASRLTGQDNQPQHF
TGTGCCAGCAGACTTACGGGACAGGACAATCAGCCCCAGCATTTT
>NA|TRBJ2-7|NA|TRBV5-6|15
CASSLGQALANEQYF
TGTGCCAGCAGCTTGGGCCAGGCGCTAGCGAACGAGCAGTACTTC
>NA|TRBJ1-3|NA|TRBV5-1|15
CASSLDSGAGNTIYF
TGCGCCAGCAGCTTGGATTCGGGAGCTGGAAACACCATATATTTT
>NA|TRBJ1-3|NA|TRBV13|14
CASSAGVAGNTIYF
TGTGCCAGCAGCGCAGGGGTAGCTGGAAACACCATATATTTT
>NA|TRBJ1-3|once|TRBV15|16
CATSREQGVVGNTIYF
TGTGCCACCAGCAGAGAACAGGGCGTCGTCGGAAACACCATATATTTT
>NA|TRBJ1-3|NA|TRBV6-5|16
CASSYSPGNLRNTIYF
TGTGCCAGCAGTTACTCGCCAGGGAATTTAAGAAACACCATATATTTT
>NA|TRBJ1-1|NA|TRBV5-5|15
CASSLTGTMNTEAFF
TGTGCCAGCAGCTTAACAGGGACCATGAACACTGAAGCTTTCTTT
>NA|TRBJ1-1|NA|TRBV11-2|12
CASSSRDTEAFF
TGTGCCAGCAGCTCCAGGGACACTGAAGCTTTCTTT
>NA|TRBJ2-5|NA|TRBV2|12
CASTRAEETQYF
TGTGCCAGCACCCGAGCCGAAGAGACCCAGTACTTC
>TRBD1|TRBJ1-2|NA|TRBV29-1|14
CSVLSGQDNYGYTF
TGCAGCGTTCTCTCGGGACAGGATAACTATGGCTACACCTTC
>TRBD1|TRBJ1-2|NA|TRBV7-2|16
CASQPTGARGGYGYTF
TGTGCCAGCCAGCCGACAGGGGCCCGAGGGGGATATGGCTACACCTTC
>TRBD2|TRBJ2-6|NA|TRBV7-9|19
CASSLGFGGDLSGANVLTF
TGTGCCAGCAGCTTGGGTTTTGGGGGGGATCTCTCTGGGGCCAACGTCCTGACTTTC
>TRBD2|TRBJ2-5|NA|TRBV5-6|17
CASSLGSSGGLRETQYF
TGTGCCAGCAGCTTGGGTTCTAGCGGGGGCCTCCGGGAGACCCAGTACTTC
>TRBD1|TRBJ2-2|NA|TRBV5-6|15
CASSGTGGWAGELFF
TGTGCCAGCAGCGGGACAGGGGGATGGGCCGGGGAGCTGTTTTTT
>TRBD2|TRBJ2-6|NA|TRBV18|18
CASSPRTSGIGGANVLTF
TGTGCCAGCTCACCACGGACTAGCGGGATTGGCGGGGCCAACGTCCTGACTTTC
>NA|TRBJ2-5|NA|TRBV19|13
CASSIGLAETQYF
TGTGCCAGTAGTATAGGGCTAGCGGAGACCCAGTACTTC
>NA|TRBJ2-7|NA|TRBV7-2|15
CASSFLARGGYEQYF
TGTGCCAGCAGCTTTCTGGCGCGGGGTGGGTACGAGCAGTACTTC
>NA|TRBJ2-5|NA|TRBV7-7|15
CASSRYPSLKETQYF
TGTGCTAGCAGCCGCTATCCTAGCCTCAAAGAGACCCAGTACTTC
>NA|TRBJ1-1|NA|TRBV6-5|14
CASSYQVMNTEAFF
TGTGCCAGCAGTTACCAGGTGATGAACACTGAAGCTTTCTTT
>NA|TRBJ2-7|NA|TRBV28|14
CASSKLRSPHEQYF
TGTGCCAGCAGTAAATTGCGAAGTCCCCACGAGCAGTACTTC
>NA|TRBJ2-7|NA|TRBV30|12
CAWSGGSYEQYF
TGTGCCTGGAGTGGAGGAAGCTACGAGCAGTACTTC
>TRBD2|TRBJ2-1|NA|TRBV7-3|16
CASSLSPGLAGTEQFF
TGTGCCAGCAGCTTATCGCCAGGACTAGCGGGGACTGAGCAGTTCTTC
>NA|TRBJ1-2|NA|TRBV27|13
CASSLEGSYGYTF
TGTGCCAGCAGTTTGGAGGGAAGCTATGGCTACACCTTC
>NA|TRBJ1-1|few|TRBV5-6|16
CASSPMGGVVDTEAFF
TGTGCCAGCAGCCCGATGGGGGGGGTCGTAGACACTGAAGCTTTCTTT
>TRBD2|TRBJ2-3|NA|TRBV4-2|15
CASSQEAGGADTQYF
TGTGCCAGCAGCCAAGAAGCGGGAGGGGCAGATACGCAGTATTTT
>NA|TRBJ1-1|NA|TRBV18|15
CASSPPSRPNTEAFF
TGTGCCAGCTCACCACCGTCCAGGCCGAACACTGAAGCTTTCTTT
>TRBD1|TRBJ2-1|NA|TRBV18|16
CASSPNPGTGDNEQFF
TGTGCCAGCTCACCGAACCCCGGGACAGGGGACAATGAGCAGTTCTTC
>NA|TRBJ1-5|once|TRBV5-6|12
CASSLWEQPQHF
TGTGCCAGCAGCTTGTGGGAGCAGCCCCAGCATTTT
>TRBD2|TRBJ2-5|NA|TRBV28|16
CASSLSGGAGQETQYF
TGTGCCAGCAGTTTGAGCGGGGGGGCTGGGCAAGAGACCCAGTACTTC
>TRBD1|TRBJ1-2|NA|TRBV7-8|15
CASSLEGGQGHGYTF
TGTGCCAGCAGCTTAGAGGGGGGACAGGGTCATGGCTACACCTTC
>NA|TRBJ1-1|NA|TRBV9|16
CASSVSTGGMNTEAFF
TGTGCCAGCAGCGTCTCGACAGGTGGGATGAACACTGAAGCTTTCTTT